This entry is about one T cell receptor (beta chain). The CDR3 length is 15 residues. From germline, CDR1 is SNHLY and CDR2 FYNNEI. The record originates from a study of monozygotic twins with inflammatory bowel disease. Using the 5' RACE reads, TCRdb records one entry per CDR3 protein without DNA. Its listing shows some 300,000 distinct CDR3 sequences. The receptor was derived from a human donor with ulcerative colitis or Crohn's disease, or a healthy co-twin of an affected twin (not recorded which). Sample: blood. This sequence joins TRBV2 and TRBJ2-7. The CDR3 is CASSEGSWETYEQYF.